A single sample gave rise to the 6 T cell receptor beta chains below, sequenced in a study of cytomegalovirus exposure and HLA in healthy donors. Primers for the PCR totalled 60 Vbeta and 13 Jbeta. Profiled with immunoSEQ multiplex PCR; TCRdb holds only in-frame clones, not every one. The data hold about 130,000 clones, with around three quarters observed a single time. The sample taken for sequencing was PBMCs. The receptor source for this set is a man aged 25-45 years in good health and CMV-seropositive.

CDR3 DNA: TGTGCCAGCACGGCTGGGGTAGGGGGCCAAAGCAATCAGCCCCAGCATTTT. This gives the protein CASTAGVGGQSNQPQHF. The chain links TRBV9 to TRBJ1-5; 7 bases match TRBD1. CDR3 size: 17 residues. The germline CDR1 and CDR2 sequences are SGDLS and YYNGEE. With 6 bases clipped from V and 1 base from J, the junction kept 13 bases outside the gene matches.

V gene TRBV6-1 combines with J gene TRBJ2-7, with 7 bases that match TRBD1. CDR3 length: 14 amino acids. The ends lost 7 bases at V and 2 bases at J; junction bases unmatched: 8. Germline V lookup: CDR1 MNHNS, CDR2 SASEGT. The CDR3: CASKRPGTAYEQYF. The CDR3 DNA follows: TGTGCCAGCAAGCGACCCGGGACAGCCTACGAGCAGTACTTC.

The rearrangement uses TRBV29-1 and TRBJ2-3; TRBD2 matches 9 bases. From germline, CDR1 is SQVTM and CDR2 ANQGSEA. V dropped 8 bases and J dropped 1; count of bases not matched to a gene: 13. This CDR3 spans 16 amino acids. CDR3 bases: TGCAGCTCCACTAGGGCCCAGCGGGGGGGCACAGATACGCAGTATTTT. Protein product: CSSTRAQRGGTDTQYF.

The chain links TRBV18 to TRBJ2-7; no clear D. Per germline, CDR1 KGHSH and CDR2 LQKENI. The CDR3 totals 14 residues. V was cut by 8 bases and J by 0 bases, with 14 bases left in between. The CDR3 coding sequence is TGTGCCAGCACACTGGCTGATCTCTCCTACGAGCAGTACTTC. This encodes CASTLADLSYEQYF.

The chain uses TRBV11-2 and TRBJ2-5, with D possibly TRBD2 on 6 matching bases. The CDR3 spans 13 residues. Germline assignment: CDR1 SGHAT and CDR2 FQNNGV. The V end lost 0 bases, the J end lost 11 bases, and 13 bases lay between the germline ends. CDR3 loop: CASSLEQFRGQYF. The CDR3 DNA follows: TGTGCCAGCAGCTTAGAGCAGTTTCGGGGGCAGTACTTC. Full variable domain (remainder filled in from reference TRBV11-2 and TRBJ2-5): EAGVAQSPRYKIIEKRQSVAFWCNPISGHATLYWYQQILGQGPKLLIQFQNNGVVDDSQLPKDRFSAERLKGVDSTLKIQPAKLEDSAVYLCASSLEQFRGQYFGPGTRLLVL.

This chain uses TRBV19 with TRBJ2-5; 10 bases are a match to TRBD2. The DNA end lines up better with TRBJ2-7; the J call may be wrong. The CDR3 loop spans 16 amino acids. The germline V gene has CDR1 LNHDA and CDR2 SQIVND (reference sequence). CDR3 residues: CASSIRWTSGTLEQYF. Here the CDR3 DNA reads TGTGCCAGTAGTATAAGATGGACTAGCGGCACCCTCGAGCAGTACTTC.